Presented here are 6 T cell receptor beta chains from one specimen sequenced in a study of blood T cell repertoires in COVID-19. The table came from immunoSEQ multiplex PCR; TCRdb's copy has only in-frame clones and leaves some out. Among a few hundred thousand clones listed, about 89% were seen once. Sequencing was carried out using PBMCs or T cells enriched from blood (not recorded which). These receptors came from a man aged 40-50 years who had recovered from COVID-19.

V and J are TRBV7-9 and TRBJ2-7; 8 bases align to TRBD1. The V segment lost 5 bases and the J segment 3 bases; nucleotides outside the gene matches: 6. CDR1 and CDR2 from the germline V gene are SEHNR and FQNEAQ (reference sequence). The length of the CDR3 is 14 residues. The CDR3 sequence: CASSIQGGSYEQYF. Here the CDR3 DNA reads TGTGCCAGCAGCATACAGGGGGGAAGCTACGAGCAGTACTTC.

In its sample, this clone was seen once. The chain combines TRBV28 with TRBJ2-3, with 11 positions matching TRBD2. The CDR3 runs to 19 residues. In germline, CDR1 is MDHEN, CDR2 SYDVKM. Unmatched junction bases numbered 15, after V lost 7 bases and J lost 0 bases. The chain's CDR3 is CASTPRFGLAGGSTDTQYF. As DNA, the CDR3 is TGTGCCAGCACCCCCCGATTTGGCCTAGCGGGGGGAAGCACAGATACGCAGTATTTT.

The DNA of the CDR3 is TGTGCCAGCAGCTCGACGGTAGGGGATGGCGAGCAGTACTTC. It translates to CASSSTVGDGEQYF. The chain is built from TRBV5-8 and TRBJ2-7, with D perhaps matching TRBD1 (5 bases). The CDR3 loop spans 14 amino acids. The germline CDR1 and CDR2 sequences are SGHTS and YDEGEE. Trimming cost V 3 bases and J 6 bases, with 16 bases left between them.

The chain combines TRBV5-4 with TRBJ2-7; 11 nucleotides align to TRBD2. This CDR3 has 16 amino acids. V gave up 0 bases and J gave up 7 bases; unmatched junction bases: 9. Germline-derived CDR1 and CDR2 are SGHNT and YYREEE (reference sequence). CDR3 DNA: TGTGCCAGCAGCTTGGTTCTAGCGGGGGGCCGGGAAGAGCAGTACTTC. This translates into CASSLVLAGGREEQYF.

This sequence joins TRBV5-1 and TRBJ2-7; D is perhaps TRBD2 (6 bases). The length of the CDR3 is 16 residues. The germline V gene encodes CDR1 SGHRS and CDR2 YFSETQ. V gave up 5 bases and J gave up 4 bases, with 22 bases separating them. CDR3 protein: CASSVSGLRQLYEQYF. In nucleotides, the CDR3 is TGCGCCAGCAGTGTTTCGGGACTTAGGCAACTATACGAGCAGTACTTC.

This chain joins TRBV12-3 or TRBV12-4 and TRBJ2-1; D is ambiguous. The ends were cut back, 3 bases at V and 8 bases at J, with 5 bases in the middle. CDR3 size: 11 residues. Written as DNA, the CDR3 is TGTGCCAGCAGTTTCCTTGATGAGCAGTTCTTC. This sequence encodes CASSFLDEQFF.